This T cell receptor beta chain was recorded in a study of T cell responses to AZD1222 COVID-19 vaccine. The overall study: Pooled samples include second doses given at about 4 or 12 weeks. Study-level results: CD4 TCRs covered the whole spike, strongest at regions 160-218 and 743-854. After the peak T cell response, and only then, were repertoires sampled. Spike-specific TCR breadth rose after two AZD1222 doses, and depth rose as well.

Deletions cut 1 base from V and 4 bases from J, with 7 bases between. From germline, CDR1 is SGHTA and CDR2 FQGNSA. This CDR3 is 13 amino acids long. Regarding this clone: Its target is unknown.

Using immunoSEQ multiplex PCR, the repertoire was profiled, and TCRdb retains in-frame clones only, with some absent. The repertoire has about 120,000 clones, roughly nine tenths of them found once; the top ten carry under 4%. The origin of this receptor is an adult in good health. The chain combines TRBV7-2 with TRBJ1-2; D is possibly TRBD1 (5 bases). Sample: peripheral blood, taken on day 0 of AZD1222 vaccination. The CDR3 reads CASSLGDSYGYTF. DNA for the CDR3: TGTGCCAGCAGCTTAGGCGACAGCTATGGCTACACCTTC.